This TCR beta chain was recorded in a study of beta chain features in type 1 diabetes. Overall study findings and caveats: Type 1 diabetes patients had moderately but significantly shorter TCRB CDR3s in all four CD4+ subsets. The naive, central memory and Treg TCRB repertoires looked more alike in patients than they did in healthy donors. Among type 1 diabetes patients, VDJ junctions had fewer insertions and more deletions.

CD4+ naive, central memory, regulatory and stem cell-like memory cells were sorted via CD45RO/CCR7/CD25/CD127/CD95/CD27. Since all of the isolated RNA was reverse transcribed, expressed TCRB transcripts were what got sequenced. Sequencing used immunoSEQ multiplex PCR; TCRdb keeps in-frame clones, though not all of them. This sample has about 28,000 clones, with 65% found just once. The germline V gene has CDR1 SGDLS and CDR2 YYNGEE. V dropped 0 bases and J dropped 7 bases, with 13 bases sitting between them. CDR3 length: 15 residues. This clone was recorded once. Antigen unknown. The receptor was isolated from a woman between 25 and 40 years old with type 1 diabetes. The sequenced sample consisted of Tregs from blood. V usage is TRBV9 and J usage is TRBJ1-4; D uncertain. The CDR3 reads CASSVVLGDGEKLFF. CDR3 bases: TGTGCCAGCAGCGTAGTACTGGGAGATGGTGAAAAACTGTTTTTT.